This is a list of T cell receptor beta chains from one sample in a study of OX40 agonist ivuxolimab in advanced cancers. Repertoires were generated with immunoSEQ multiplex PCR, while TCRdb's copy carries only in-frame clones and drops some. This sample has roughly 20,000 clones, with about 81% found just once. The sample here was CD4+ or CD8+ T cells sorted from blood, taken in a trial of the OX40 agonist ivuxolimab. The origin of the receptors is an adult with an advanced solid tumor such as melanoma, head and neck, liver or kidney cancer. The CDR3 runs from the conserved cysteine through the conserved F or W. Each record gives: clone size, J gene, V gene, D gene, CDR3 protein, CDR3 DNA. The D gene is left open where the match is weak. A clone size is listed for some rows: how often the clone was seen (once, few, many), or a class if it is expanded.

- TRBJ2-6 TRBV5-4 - CASSAVPLSDGANVLTF TGTGCCAGCAGCGCCGTTCCTTTAAGCGACGGGGCCAACGTCCTGACTTTC
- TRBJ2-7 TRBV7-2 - CASSFNSGSYEQYF TGTGCCAGCAGCTTCAATTCGGGCTCCTACGAGCAGTACTTC
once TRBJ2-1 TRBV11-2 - CASSSFEGLGDEQFF TGTGCCAGCAGCTCCTTTGAGGGGTTAGGGGATGAGCAGTTCTTC
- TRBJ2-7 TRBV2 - CASSEGPRSLSYEQYF TGTGCCAGCAGTGAAGGCCCAAGGTCCCTCTCCTACGAGCAGTACTTC
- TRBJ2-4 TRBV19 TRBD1 CASSIEGQGAKNIQYF TGTGCCAGTAGTATAGAGGGACAGGGAGCCAAAAACATTCAGTACTTC
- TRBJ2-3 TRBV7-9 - CASSSGGWADTQYF TGTGCCAGCAGCTCAGGCGGATGGGCAGATACGCAGTATTTT
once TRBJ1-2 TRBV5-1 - CASSFQGRGYTF TGCGCCAGCAGCTTCCAAGGTCGTGGCTACACCTTC
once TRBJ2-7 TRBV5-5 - CASSLAAGWAYEQYF TGTGCCAGCAGCTTGGCGGCCGGGTGGGCTTACGAGCAGTACTTC
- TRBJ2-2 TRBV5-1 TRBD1 CASSLVPGTGAALGELFF TGCGCCAGCAGCTTAGTACCCGGGACAGGGGCCGCTCTTGGGGAGCTGTTTTTT
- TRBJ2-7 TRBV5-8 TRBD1 CASSLTGGDEQYF TGTGCCAGCAGCCTGACAGGGGGTGACGAGCAGTACTTC
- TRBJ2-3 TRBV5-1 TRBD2 CASSPGTSGVDTQYF TGCGCCAGCAGCCCCGGGACTAGCGGGGTCGATACGCAGTATTTT
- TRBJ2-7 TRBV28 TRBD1 CASSLSDGQGKTNF TGTGCCAGCAGTTTATCGGATGGACAGGGTAAAACTAACTTC
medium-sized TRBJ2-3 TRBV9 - CASSVDPLPSDTQYF TGTGCCAGCAGCGTAGATCCCTTACCTTCAGATACGCAGTATTTT
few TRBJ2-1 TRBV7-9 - CASSWVGRNEQFF TGTGCCAGCAGCTGGGTCGGGCGCAATGAGCAGTTCTTC
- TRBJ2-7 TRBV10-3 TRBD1 CAISAGTGSYEQYF TGTGCCATCAGTGCCGGGACAGGCTCCTACGAGCAGTACTTC
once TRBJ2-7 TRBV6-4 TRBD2 CARGPPSGSWEQYF TGTGCCAGGGGGCCGCCTAGCGGGAGCTGGGAGCAGTACTTC
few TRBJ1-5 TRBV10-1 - CASSEYEGHPQHF TGCGCCAGCAGTGAGTACGAGGGACATCCCCAGCATTTT
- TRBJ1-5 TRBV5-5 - CASSLQGAGNQPQHF TGTGCCAGCAGCTTGCAAGGGGCGGGCAATCAGCCCCAGCATTTT
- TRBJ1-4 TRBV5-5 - CASSPGGLPTNEKLFF TGTGCCAGCAGTCCCGGGGGGCTTCCAACTAATGAAAAACTGTTTTTT
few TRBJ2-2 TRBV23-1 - CASGLNTGELFF TGCGCCAGCGGACTGAACACCGGGGAGCTGTTTTTT
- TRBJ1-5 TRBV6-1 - CASSEQGVKGQPQHF TGTGCCAGCAGTGAACAGGGTGTCAAGGGGCAGCCCCAGCATTTT
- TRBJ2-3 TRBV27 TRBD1 CASSSWTGPPDTQYF TGTGCCAGCAGTTCCTGGACAGGCCCCCCAGATACGCAGTATTTT
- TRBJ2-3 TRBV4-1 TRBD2 CASSIHGTSVPDTQYF TGCGCCAGCAGCATCCACGGGACTAGCGTCCCAGATACGCAGTATTTT
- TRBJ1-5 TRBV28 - CASSPNGYSNQPQHF TGTGCCAGCAGTCCCAACGGCTATAGCAATCAGCCCCAGCATTTT
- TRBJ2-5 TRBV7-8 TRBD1 CASKKPGQQETQYF TGTGCCAGCAAAAAACCGGGACAGCAAGAGACCCAGTACTTC
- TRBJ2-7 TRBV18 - CASSPSRVGSSYEQYF TGTGCCAGCTCACCCTCCAGGGTGGGAAGCTCCTACGAGCAGTACTTC
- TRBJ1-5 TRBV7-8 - CASSLTAGASNRPQHF TGTGCCAGCAGCCTAACAGCGGGGGCTAGCAATCGGCCCCAGCATTTT
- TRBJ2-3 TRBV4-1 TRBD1 CASSLNRGGSVTDTQYF TGCGCCAGCAGCCTTAACAGGGGTGGGTCGGTGACAGATACGCAGTATTTT
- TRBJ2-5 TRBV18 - CASSTNGREETQYF TGTGCCAGCTCAACGAACGGGCGCGAAGAGACCCAGTACTTC
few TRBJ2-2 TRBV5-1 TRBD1 CASSLLDRGRTANTGELFF TGCGCCAGCAGCTTACTAGACAGGGGAAGAACCGCGAACACCGGGGAGCTGTTTTTT
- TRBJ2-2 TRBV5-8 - CASSVGLLGDTGELFF TGTGCCAGCAGCGTCGGACTTCTAGGGGACACCGGGGAGCTGTTTTTT
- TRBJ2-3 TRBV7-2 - CASSFGKQRRPWDTQYF TGTGCCAGCAGCTTTGGTAAGCAGCGCCGACCGTGGGATACGCAGTATTTT
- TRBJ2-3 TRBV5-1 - CASSLLGVVDTQYF TGCGCCAGCAGCTTGCTTGGGGTAGTAGATACGCAGTATTTT
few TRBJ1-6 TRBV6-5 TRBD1 CASSPGGENSPLHF TGTGCCAGCAGCCCAGGGGGTGAAAATTCACCCCTCCACTTT
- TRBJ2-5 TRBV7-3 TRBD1 CASSLGQGTQETQYF TGTGCCAGCAGTTTAGGACAGGGGACTCAAGAGACCCAGTACTTC
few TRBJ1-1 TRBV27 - CASLGLQQNTEAFF TGTGCCAGCCTCGGACTACAACAGAACACTGAAGCTTTCTTT
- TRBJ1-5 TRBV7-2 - CASSLYNQPQHF TGTGCCAGCAGCTTATATAATCAGCCCCAGCATTTT
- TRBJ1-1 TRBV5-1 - CASSLAQTGNTEAFF TGCGCCAGCAGCTTGGCTCAGACAGGGAACACTGAAGCTTTCTTT
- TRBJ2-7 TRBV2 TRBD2 CASREGLAVSYEQYF TGTGCCAGCAGGGAGGGACTAGCGGTTTCCTACGAGCAGTACTTC
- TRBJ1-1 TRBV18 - CASSPTFTGTEAFF TGTGCCAGCTCACCAACCTTTACCGGGACTGAGGCTTTCTTT
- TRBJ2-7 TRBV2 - CASRDTGTYEQYF TGTGCCAGCCGGGACACGGGTACCTACGAGCAGTACTTC
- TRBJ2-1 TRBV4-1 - CASSILWSGETNEQFF TGCGCCAGCAGCATTCTCTGGTCAGGGGAGACGAATGAGCAGTTCTTC
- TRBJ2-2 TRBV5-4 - CASSLIDRTTGELFF TGTGCCAGCAGCTTGATCGACAGAACCACCGGGGAGCTGTTTTTT
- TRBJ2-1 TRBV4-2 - CASSQSSGSYNEQFF TGTGCCAGCAGCCAATCTTCGGGGTCCTACAATGAGCAGTTCTTC
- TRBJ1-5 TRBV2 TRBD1 CASSGNTGGSQPQHF TGTGCCAGCAGTGGGAACACAGGGGGCTCTCAGCCCCAGCATTTT
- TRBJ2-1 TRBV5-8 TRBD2 CASSAPGGWWFF TGTGCCAGCAGCGCGCCGGGGGGATGGTGGTTCTTC
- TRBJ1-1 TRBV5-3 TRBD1 CASRAGTGYTEAFF TGTGCCAGCAGGGCCGGGACAGGGTACACTGAAGCTTTCTTT
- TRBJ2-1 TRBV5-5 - CASSLTGDSYNEQFF TGTGCCAGCAGTTTGACGGGGGACTCCTACAATGAGCAGTTCTTC
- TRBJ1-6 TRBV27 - CASSLSGGWDSPLHF TGTGCCAGCAGTTTATCGGGGGGTTGGGATTCACCCCTCCACTTT
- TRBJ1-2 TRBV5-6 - CASSLGLTPIGGTYGYTF TGTGCCAGCAGCTTGGGTTTAACGCCGATAGGGGGAACGTATGGCTACACCTTC
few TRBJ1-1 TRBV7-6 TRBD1 CASSFGEGGTGRAFF TGTGCCAGCAGCTTTGGTGAAGGGGGGACAGGGAGGGCTTTCTTT
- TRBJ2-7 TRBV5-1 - CASSFDSIGSYEQYF TGCGCCAGCAGCTTTGACAGCATAGGCTCCTACGAGCAGTACTTC
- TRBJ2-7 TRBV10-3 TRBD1 CATEGQGAYEQYF TGTGCCACCGAGGGACAGGGTGCCTACGAGCAGTACTTC